The sequence of this T cell receptor (beta chain) was determined in a study of CD8+ T cells in alopecia areata. Study context: Each of the treated patients was given oral tofacitinib, 5 to 10 mg twice daily, for moderate-to-severe alopecia areata. The study's findings and limits: Affected scalp, especially in alopecia totalis/universalis, had a higher clonality than normal scalp did. Scalp samples also contribute reads from the resident alphabeta T cells found in normal skin.

Individuals with alopecia areata gave both lesional scalp punch biopsies and peripheral blood for collection. Extraction and reverse transcription of RNA yielded cDNA as the sequencing template. TCRdb keeps only in-frame clones here, not all; method: immunoSEQ multiplex PCR. The sample includes over 14,000 clones, 45% to 60% of them seen just once. V was shortened by 3 bases and J by 7 bases, with 10 bases between the two germline ends. Germline V gene sequence: CDR1 LNHDA, CDR2 SQIVND (reference sequence). This CDR3 has 13 amino acids. This clone was observed a few times. Its matching antigen is unknown.

Sequencing was performed on skin, taken at week 0. The chain couples TRBV19 to TRBJ1-5; no clear D. This TCR derives from a human donor with alopecia areata. CDR3 amino acids: CASSMVREQPQHF. As DNA, the CDR3 is TGTGCCAGTAGTATGGTTCGAGAACAGCCCCAGCATTTT.